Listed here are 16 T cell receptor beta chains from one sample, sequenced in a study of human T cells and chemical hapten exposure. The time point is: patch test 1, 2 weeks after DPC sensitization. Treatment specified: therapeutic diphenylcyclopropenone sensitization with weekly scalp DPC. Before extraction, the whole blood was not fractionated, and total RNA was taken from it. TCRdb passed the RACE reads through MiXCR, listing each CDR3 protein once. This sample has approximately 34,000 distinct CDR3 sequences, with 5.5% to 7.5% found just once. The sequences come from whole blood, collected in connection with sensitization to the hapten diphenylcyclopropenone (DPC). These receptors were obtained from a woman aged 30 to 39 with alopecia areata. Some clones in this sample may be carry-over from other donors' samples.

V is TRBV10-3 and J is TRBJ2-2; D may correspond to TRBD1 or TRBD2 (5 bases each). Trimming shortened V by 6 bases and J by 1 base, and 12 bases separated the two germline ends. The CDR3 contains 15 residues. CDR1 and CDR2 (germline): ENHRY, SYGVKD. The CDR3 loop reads CAIRGWGKNTGELFF. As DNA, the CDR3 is TGTGCCATCAGGGGATGGGGGAAGAACACCGGGGAGCTGTTTTTT.

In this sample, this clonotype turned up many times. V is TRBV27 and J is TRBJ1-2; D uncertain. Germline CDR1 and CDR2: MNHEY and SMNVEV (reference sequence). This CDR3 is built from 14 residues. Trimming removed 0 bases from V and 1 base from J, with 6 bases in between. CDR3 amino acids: CASSLSGINYGYTF. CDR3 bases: TGTGCCAGCAGTTTATCAGGGATTAACTATGGCTACACCTTC.

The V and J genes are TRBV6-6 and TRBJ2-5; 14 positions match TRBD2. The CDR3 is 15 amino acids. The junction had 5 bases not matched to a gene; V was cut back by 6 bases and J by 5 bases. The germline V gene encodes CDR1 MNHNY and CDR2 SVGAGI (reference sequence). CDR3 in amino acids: CASRRLAGGGETQYF. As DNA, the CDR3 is TGTGCCAGCAGGCGACTAGCGGGGGGGGGTGAGACCCAGTACTTC.

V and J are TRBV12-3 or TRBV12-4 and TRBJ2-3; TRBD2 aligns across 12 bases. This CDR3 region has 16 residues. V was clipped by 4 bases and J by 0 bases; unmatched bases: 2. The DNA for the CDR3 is TGTGCCAGCAGTTGGACTAGCGGGGTTAGCACAGATACGCAGTATTTT. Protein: CASSWTSGVSTDTQYF.

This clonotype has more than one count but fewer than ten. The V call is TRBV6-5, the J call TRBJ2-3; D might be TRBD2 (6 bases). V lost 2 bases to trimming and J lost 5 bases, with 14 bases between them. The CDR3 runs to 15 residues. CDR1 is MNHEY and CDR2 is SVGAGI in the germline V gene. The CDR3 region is CASSYGSGLEDTQYF. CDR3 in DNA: TGTGCCAGCAGTTACGGTAGCGGACTGGAAGATACGCAGTATTTT.

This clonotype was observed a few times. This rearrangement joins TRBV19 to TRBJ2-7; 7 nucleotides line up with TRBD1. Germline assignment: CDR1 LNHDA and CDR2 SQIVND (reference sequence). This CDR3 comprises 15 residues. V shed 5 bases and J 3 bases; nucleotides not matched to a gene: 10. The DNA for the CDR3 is TGTGCCAGTAGTGGATCCGGGACAGCCCTCTACGAGCAGTACTTC. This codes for CASSGSGTALYEQYF.

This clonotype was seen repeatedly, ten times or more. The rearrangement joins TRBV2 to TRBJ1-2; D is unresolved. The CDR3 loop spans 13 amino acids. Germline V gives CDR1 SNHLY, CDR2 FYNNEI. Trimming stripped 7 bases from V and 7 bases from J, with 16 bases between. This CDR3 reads CASNYLGLGGYTF. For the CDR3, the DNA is TGTGCCAGCAATTACCTAGGGTTAGGTGGCTACACCTTC.

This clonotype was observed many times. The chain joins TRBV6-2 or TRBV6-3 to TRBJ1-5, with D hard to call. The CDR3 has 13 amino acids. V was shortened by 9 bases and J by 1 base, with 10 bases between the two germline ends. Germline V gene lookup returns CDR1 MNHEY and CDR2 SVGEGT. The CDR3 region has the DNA TGTGCCAGTCAATGGATAAGCAATCAGCCCCAGCATTTT. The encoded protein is CASQWISNQPQHF.

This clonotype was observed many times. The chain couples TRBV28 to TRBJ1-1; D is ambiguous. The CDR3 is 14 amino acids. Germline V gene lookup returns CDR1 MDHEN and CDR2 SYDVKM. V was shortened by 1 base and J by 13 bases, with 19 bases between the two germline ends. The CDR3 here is CASSLYGPREKGFF. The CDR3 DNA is TGTGCCAGCAGTTTATATGGACCGAGAGAAAAAGGTTTCTTT.

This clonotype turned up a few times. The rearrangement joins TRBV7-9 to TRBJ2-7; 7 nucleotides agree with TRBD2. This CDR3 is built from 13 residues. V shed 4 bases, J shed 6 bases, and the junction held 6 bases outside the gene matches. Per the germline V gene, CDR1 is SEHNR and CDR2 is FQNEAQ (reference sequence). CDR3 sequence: CASSSPGRGEQYF. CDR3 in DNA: TGTGCCAGCAGCTCCCCAGGGAGGGGCGAGCAGTACTTC.

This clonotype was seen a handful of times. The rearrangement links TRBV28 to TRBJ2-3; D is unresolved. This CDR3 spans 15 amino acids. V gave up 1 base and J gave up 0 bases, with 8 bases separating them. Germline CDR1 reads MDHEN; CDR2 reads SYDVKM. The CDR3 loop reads CASSLSGLSTDTQYF. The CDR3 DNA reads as TGTGCCAGCAGTTTATCGGGCCTAAGCACAGATACGCAGTATTTT.

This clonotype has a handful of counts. The CDR3 DNA follows: TGTGCCAGCAGCACCGGACCGGGACAGGGTAATGAAAAACTGTTTTTT. As protein: CASSTGPGQGNEKLFF. The rearrangement joins TRBV7-9 to TRBJ1-4; 9 bases are a match to TRBD1. The germline V gene encodes CDR1 SEHNR and CDR2 FQNEAQ (reference sequence). V lost 5 bases and J lost 4; bases outside the gene matches: 8. The CDR3 has 16 residues.

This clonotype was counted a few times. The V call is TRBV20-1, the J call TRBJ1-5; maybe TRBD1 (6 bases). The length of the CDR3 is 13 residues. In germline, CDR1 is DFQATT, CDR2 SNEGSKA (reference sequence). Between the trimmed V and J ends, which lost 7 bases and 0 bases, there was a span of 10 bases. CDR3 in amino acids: CSGTADSNQPQHF. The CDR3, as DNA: TGCAGTGGGACAGCCGATAGCAATCAGCCCCAGCATTTT.

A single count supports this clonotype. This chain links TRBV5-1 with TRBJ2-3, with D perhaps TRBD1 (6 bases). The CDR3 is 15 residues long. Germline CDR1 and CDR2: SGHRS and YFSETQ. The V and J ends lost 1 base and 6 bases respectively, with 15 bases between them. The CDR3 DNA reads TGCGCCAGCAGCTTGCAGGGGAACCCTGGCGATACGCAGTATTTT. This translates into CASSLQGNPGDTQYF.

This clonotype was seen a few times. The CDR3 reads CASSLTGSPEQYF. The CDR3 DNA reads as TGTGCCAGCAGCTTAACAGGGTCCCCCGAGCAGTACTTC. The rearrangement joins TRBV5-4 to TRBJ2-7, with D perhaps matching TRBD1 (6 bases). Looked up from germline, CDR1 is SGHNT and CDR2 is YYREEE (reference sequence). This CDR3 is 13 amino acids long. V lost 2 bases to trimming and J lost 6 bases, with 12 bases between them. Full variable domain (outside the CDR3, taken from reference TRBV5-4 and TRBJ2-7): ETGVTQSPTHLIKTRGQQVTLRCSSQSGHNTVSWYQQALGQGPQFIFQYYREEENGRGNFPPRFSGLQFPNYSSELNVNALELDDSALYLCASSLTGSPEQYFGPGTRLTVT.

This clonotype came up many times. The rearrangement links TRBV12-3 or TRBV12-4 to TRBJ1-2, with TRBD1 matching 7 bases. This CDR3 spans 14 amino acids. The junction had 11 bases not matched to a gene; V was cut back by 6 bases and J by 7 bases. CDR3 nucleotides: TGTGCCAGCAGAATAGCAGCAGGGGGGCCTGGCTACACCTTC. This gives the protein CASRIAAGGPGYTF.